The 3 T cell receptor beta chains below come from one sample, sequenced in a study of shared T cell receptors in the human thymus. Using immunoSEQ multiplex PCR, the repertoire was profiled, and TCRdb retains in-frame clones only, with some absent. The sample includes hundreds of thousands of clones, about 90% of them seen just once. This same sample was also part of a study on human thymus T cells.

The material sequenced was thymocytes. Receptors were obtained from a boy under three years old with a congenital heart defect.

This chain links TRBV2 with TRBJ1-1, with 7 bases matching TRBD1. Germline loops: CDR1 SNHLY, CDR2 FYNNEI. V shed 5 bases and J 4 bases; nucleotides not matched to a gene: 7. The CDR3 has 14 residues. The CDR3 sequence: CASSQQGRGTEAFF. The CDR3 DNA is TGTGCCAGCAGTCAACAGGGGAGAGGCACTGAAGCTTTCTTT.

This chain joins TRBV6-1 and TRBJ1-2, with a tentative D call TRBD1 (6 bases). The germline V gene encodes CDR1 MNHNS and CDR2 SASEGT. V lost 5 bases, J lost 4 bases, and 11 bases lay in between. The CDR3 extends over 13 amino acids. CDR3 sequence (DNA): TGTGCCAGCAGTCTGAGGGGGGGCTATGGCTACACCTTC. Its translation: CASSLRGGYGYTF.

The CDR3 bases are TGCGCCAGCAGCCAAGATGTCGAGGGAGGACAATATGGCTACACCTTC. Translating it yields CASSQDVEGGQYGYTF. The rearrangement links TRBV4-1 to TRBJ1-2; tentative D call: TRBD1 (5 bases). The CDR3 is 16 residues long. Trimming stripped 0 bases from V and 5 bases from J, with 16 bases between. Germline V gene data show CDR1 as MGHRA and CDR2 as YSYEKL.